This T cell receptor (beta chain) stems from a study of cytomegalovirus exposure and HLA in healthy donors. Overall study results and limits: Whilst most TCR sequences proved rare, a subset of public TCRs occurred across many donors. Reports state that TCR beta sequences accurately predicted most subjects' HLA-A and HLA-B alleles.

This PCR relied on a set of 60 Vbeta primers and 13 Jbeta primers. In the authors' workflow: A later analysis counted approximately 80 million unique TCR beta chains, about 10 million shared. The method was immunoSEQ multiplex PCR; TCRdb's version includes in-frame clones alone and lacks a portion of them. The V and J calls and clone size come from that table; D and trimming were worked out from the DNA. The data show about 130,000 clones, roughly 84% seen once. With respect to this clone: The antigen remains unidentified.

J was trimmed by 3 bases and V by 3 bases; bases with no gene match: 13. The CDR3 covers 17 residues. Germline loops: CDR1 SEHNR, CDR2 FQNEAQ (reference sequence). The V and J genes are TRBV7-9 and TRBJ2-5; 7 nucleotides line up with TRBD2. This clonotype was sampled from a girl aged 2-10 years in good health and CMV-seronegative. Sequenced: PBMCs. The CDR3 DNA follows: TGTGCCAGCAGCTTTCATTCTAGCGGCAAAAAAAAAGAGACCCAGTACTTC. It specifies CASSFHSSGKKKETQYF.